One sample yielded the 28 T cell receptor beta chains listed below, sequenced in a study of stem cell transplantation in POMP-related autoinflammatory disease. Produced via immunoSEQ multiplex PCR; TCRdb's table is partial and in-frame only. The sample contains some 33,000 clones, 85% to 90% of which appear only once. The sequencing used CD4+ T cells from PBMCs, collected before stem cell transplantation. The receptor source for this set is a human donor with POMP-related autoinflammation and immune dysregulation (PRAID).

V is TRBV11-2 and J is TRBJ2-7; no reliable D call. Germline assignment: CDR1 SGHAT and CDR2 FQNNGV. Trimming left V 2 bases short and J 0 bases short, with 14 bases between. The CDR3 spans 16 residues. The CDR3 here is CASSLRLVQSSYEQYF. The CDR3 DNA sequence: TGTGCCAGCAGCTTAAGGCTAGTCCAGAGCTCCTACGAGCAGTACTTC.

This chain joins TRBV29-1 and TRBJ2-1, with no clear D. Germline V lookup: CDR1 SQVTM, CDR2 ANQGSEA. CDR3 length: 16 amino acids. Trimming stripped 3 bases from V and 2 bases from J, with 17 bases between. CDR3 region: CSVEVFGSVPYNEQFF. In nucleotides, the CDR3 is TGCAGCGTTGAGGTATTCGGGTCGGTCCCCTACAATGAGCAGTTCTTC.

The rearrangement uses TRBV7-3 and TRBJ1-1; 9 positions match TRBD1. Trimming cost V 4 bases and J 3 bases; bases outside gene matches: 0. The V gene's germline CDR1 is SGHTA and CDR2 FQGTGA. The CDR3 is 13 amino acids. CDR3 nucleotides: TGTGCCAGCAGCTGGGACAGGGACACTGAAGCTTTCTTT. It codes for CASSWDRDTEAFF.

This clone was recorded a few times. An end of the junction differs from the germline gene, which may be a read error. This rearrangement joins TRBV7-9 to TRBJ1-3; 8 bases match TRBD1. The germline gives CDR1 SEHNR, CDR2 FQNEAQ (reference sequence). The CDR3 covers 16 residues. The CDR3 DNA follows: TGTGCCAGCAGCGTAGCCCAGGGGGCGTTGGGAAACACCATATATTTT. This gives the protein CASSVAQGALGNTIYF. Full variable domain (missing parts from reference TRBV7-9 and TRBJ1-3): DTGVSQNPRHKITKRGQNVTFRCDPISEHNRLYWYRQTLGQGPEFLTYFQNEAQLEKSRLLSDRFSAERPKGSFSTLEIQRTEQGDSAMYLCASSVAQGALGNTIYFGEGSWLTVV.

The chain employs TRBV5-1 and TRBJ2-3; D ambiguous. CDR1 is SGHRS, CDR2 YFSETQ, per germline. V was pared by 3 bases and J by 2 bases, with 7 bases between. This CDR3 region has 13 residues. CDR3 DNA sequence: TGCGCCAGCAGCTCCGACTCCACAGATACGCAGTATTTT. Protein: CASSSDSTDTQYF. Full variable domain (missing parts from reference TRBV5-1 and TRBJ2-3): KAGVTQTPRYLIKTRGQQVTLSCSPISGHRSVSWYQQTPGQGLQFLFEYFSETQRNKGNFPGRFSGRQFSNSRSEMNVSTLELGDSALYLCASSSDSTDTQYFGPGTRLTVL.

The chain has TRBV6-6 and TRBJ2-5; 9 bases are shared with TRBD1. Germline trimming cut 6 bases from V and 1 base from J; bases unmatched to any gene: 9. The CDR3 sequence is 16 residues long. Germline CDR1 is MNHNY and CDR2 is SVGAGI (reference sequence). The DNA of the CDR3 is TGTGCCAGCAGCCCCGGGACAGGGTCGCCCCAAGAGACCCAGTACTTC. Amino acid sequence: CASSPGTGSPQETQYF.

The V gene is TRBV21-1, the J gene TRBJ2-4; TRBD2 reflects the table's D call only, with no check against the DNA. TRBV21-1 is a documented pseudogene. CDR3 length: 17 amino acids. CDR3 loop: CASILTSGCRAKNIQYF. In DNA, the CDR3 is TGTGCCAGCATCTTGACTAGCGGGTGTCGTGCCAAAAACATTCAGTACTTC.

The chain recombines TRBV4-2 with TRBJ2-4, with a possible D match to TRBD2 (6 bases). CDR1 is LGHNA and CDR2 is YNFKEQ in the germline V gene. Trimming left V 3 bases short and J 7 bases short, with 19 bases between. The CDR3 is 16 residues long. The CDR3 protein is CASSQRLWTEGNIQYF. The CDR3 DNA reads TGTGCCAGCAGCCAGAGGCTGTGGACGGAGGGGAACATTCAGTACTTC.

This chain links TRBV6-4 with TRBJ2-2; D is ambiguous. CDR1 and CDR2 from the germline V gene are MRHNA and SNTAGT. The CDR3 sequence is 13 residues long. Trimming cost V 2 bases and J 6 bases, with 7 bases left between them. The CDR3 coding sequence is TGTGCCAGCAGTGACCCAGCTTCCGGGGAGCTGTTTTTT. It codes for CASSDPASGELFF.

The rearrangement joins TRBV12-5 to TRBJ2-1, with 9 bases lining up with TRBD2. Germline V CDR1 and CDR2: LGHNT, FRNRAP. Trimming cost V 5 bases and J 6 bases; bases outside gene matches: 11. This CDR3 comprises 16 residues. DNA of the CDR3: TGTGCTAGTGGTAGGGCTTGGCGGGGGGGTCTCAATGAGCAGTTCTTC. It specifies CASGRAWRGGLNEQFF.

The chain is built from TRBV5-1 and TRBJ2-3, with D uncertain. The CDR3 totals 13 residues. The V gene lost 4 bases and the J gene lost 4 bases, with 10 bases spanning the gap. CDR1 and CDR2 from the germline V gene are SGHRS and YFSETQ. CDR3 nucleotide sequence: TGCGCCAGCAGCCCGGAGTGGGCAGATACGCAGTATTTT. Translation: CASSPEWADTQYF.

V is TRBV30 and J is TRBJ1-2, with D hard to call. Germline V CDR1 and CDR2: GTSNPN, SVGIG (reference sequence). Trimming stripped 2 bases from V and 8 bases from J, with 15 bases between. There are 13 residues in the CDR3. The CDR3 spells CAWSPTAAGGYTF. CDR3 DNA sequence: TGTGCCTGGAGTCCAACGGCGGCGGGGGGCTACACCTTC.

The V gene is TRBV4-1, the J gene TRBJ2-7; possibly TRBD2 for D (6 bases). Germline-derived CDR1 and CDR2 are MGHRA and YSYEKL. The CDR3 is 17 amino acids. With 4 bases removed from V and 1 base from J, the gap between germline ends came to 20 bases. This CDR3 reads CASSLLPEGIKSYEQYF. The CDR3 DNA sequence: TGCGCCAGCAGCCTTTTACCGGAGGGGATTAAATCCTACGAGCAGTACTTC.

In its sample, this clone was seen a few times. The J gene is TRBJ1-5, the V gene TRBV6-1; D gene ambiguous. The germline CDR1 and CDR2 sequences are MNHNS and SASEGT. This CDR3 region has 11 residues. The V end was cut by 2 bases, the J end by 5 bases, with 1 base between. As DNA, the CDR3 is TGTGCCAGCAGTGAATATCAGCCCCAGCATTTT. Its translation: CASSEYQPQHF.

This chain joins TRBV10-1 and TRBJ2-5; tentatively, D is TRBD1 (6 bases). This CDR3 region has 14 residues. The germline gives CDR1 WNHNN, CDR2 SYGVQD (reference sequence). Deletions cut 0 bases from V and 4 bases from J, with 9 bases between. The CDR3 loop reads CASSESTGLETQYF. The CDR3 DNA follows: TGCGCCAGCAGTGAGTCTACAGGGTTAGAGACCCAGTACTTC.

The chain carries TRBV2 and TRBJ2-3, with D possibly TRBD2 on 5 matching bases. This CDR3 is built from 14 residues. The V gene lost 1 base and the J gene lost 2 bases, with 7 bases spanning the gap. Germline loops: CDR1 SNHLY, CDR2 FYNNEI. In DNA, the CDR3 is TGTGCCAGCAGTGAAGGGACTCCCACAGATACGCAGTATTTT. The encoded protein is CASSEGTPTDTQYF.

The count of this clone is one. The chain couples TRBV23-1 to TRBJ2-5; possible D gene TRBD2, 6 bases. TRBV23-1 is given ORF status, its function remaining uncertain. The CDR3 runs to 14 residues. Trimming removed 2 bases at V and 1 base at J, with 8 bases between. The CDR3: CASSQTGGQETQYF. The CDR3 bases are TGCGCCAGCAGTCAAACCGGGGGCCAAGAGACCCAGTACTTC.

The chain links TRBV15 to TRBJ1-6; D gene ambiguous. Deletions cut 3 bases from V and 0 bases from J, with 12 bases between. CDR3 length: 17 amino acids. Germline values: CDR1 LNHNV, CDR2 YYDKDF (reference sequence). For the CDR3, the DNA is TGTGCCACCAGCAGTGACCGTCTCAGCTCCTATAATTCACCCCTCCACTTT. It yields the protein CATSSDRLSSYNSPLHF.

This clone was counted a single time. The chain carries TRBV5-1 and TRBJ2-7; a possible D gene is TRBD2 (6 bases). The CDR3 length is 14 residues. Germline CDR1 SGHRS, CDR2 YFSETQ. Trimming took 2 bases from V and 2 from J, leaving 11 bases between them. For the CDR3, the DNA is TGCGCCAGCAGCTTCCGGGACTCCCCCTACGAGCAGTACTTC. It specifies CASSFRDSPYEQYF.

The rearrangement links TRBV14 to TRBJ2-7; perhaps TRBD1 as D (6 bases). Deletions cut 4 bases from V and 2 bases from J, with 15 bases between. The CDR3 has 15 amino acids. The germline gives CDR1 SGHDN, CDR2 FVKESK. As DNA, the CDR3 is TGTGCCAGCAGCCGGGGACACATCCCAACCTACGAGCAGTACTTC. Protein sequence: CASSRGHIPTYEQYF.

The chain joins TRBV4-2 to TRBJ1-5; 7 nucleotides match TRBD1. Trimming removed 2 bases from V and 4 bases from J; junction bases left unmatched: 5. The CDR3 has 15 amino acids. Looked up from germline, CDR1 is LGHNA and CDR2 is YNFKEQ. The CDR3 DNA reads as TGTGCCAGCAGCCAACAACCGGGACAGAATCAGCCCCAGCATTTT. Translating gives CASSQQPGQNQPQHF.

This chain joins TRBV27 and TRBJ1-6, with D unresolved. The CDR3 is made up of 13 amino acids. CDR1 is MNHEY and CDR2 is SMNVEV in the germline V gene (reference sequence). Trimming took off 6 bases at V and 4 bases at J, with 7 bases between the two ends. CDR3 sequence (DNA): TGTGCCAGCAGAGGGATATATAATTCACCCCTCCACTTT. It specifies CASRGIYNSPLHF.

This clone was picked up a small number of times. This rearrangement joins TRBV7-9 to TRBJ1-2; the D is unclear. Germline lookup yields CDR1 SEHNR and CDR2 FQNEAQ (reference sequence). This CDR3 is 11 amino acids long. V lost 2 bases and J lost 7, with 5 bases in between. CDR3 protein: CASSLPGGYTF. CDR3 DNA: TGTGCCAGCAGCTTACCGGGTGGCTACACCTTC.

The V and J genes are TRBV18 and TRBJ2-1; 7 nucleotides line up with TRBD1. The CDR3 is 15 residues long. Germline V gene lookup returns CDR1 KGHSH and CDR2 LQKENI. V was clipped by 5 bases and J by 3 bases; unmatched bases: 7. CDR3 protein: CASSRQGNNYNEQFF. CDR3 sequence (DNA): TGTGCCAGCTCAAGACAGGGTAACAACTACAATGAGCAGTTCTTC.

J is TRBJ2-1 and V is TRBV7-9; the D gene is possibly TRBD2 (6 bases). The CDR3 runs 15 residues. V lost 2 bases and J 0 bases, leaving 8 bases between the germline ends. Germline V CDR1 and CDR2: SEHNR, FQNEAQ (reference sequence). The CDR3 DNA follows: TGTGCCAGCAGCTTACTGGGGGGCTCCTACAATGAGCAGTTCTTC. Its translation: CASSLLGGSYNEQFF.

The chain is built from TRBV5-1 and TRBJ2-5; D gene ambiguous. CDR3 length: 14 amino acids. Trimming took off 0 bases at V and 0 bases at J, with 6 bases between the two ends. The germline V gene encodes CDR1 SGHRS and CDR2 YFSETQ. The CDR3 region is CASSLGGYQETQYF. As DNA, the CDR3 is TGCGCCAGCAGCTTGGGTGGGTACCAAGAGACCCAGTACTTC.

Concerning this clone: An end of the junction differs from the germline gene, which may be a read error. This CDR3 is also generated by other DNA sequences in the sample. V is TRBV7-2 and J is TRBJ1-3; no definite D call. CDR3 length: 15 amino acids. Germline V CDR1 and CDR2: SGHTA, FQGNSA. Written as DNA, the CDR3 is TGTGCCAGCAGCTTAAGGAAATCCTCTGGAAACACCATATACTTT. The encoded protein is CASSLRKSSGNTIYF.

This chain connects TRBV7-3 to TRBJ2-2; 13 nucleotides match TRBD2. The CDR3 contains 19 residues. Germline CDR1 is SGHTA and CDR2 is FQGTGA. V shed 5 bases and J 5 bases; nucleotides not matched to a gene: 14. This CDR3 is CASSPRTSGGPLDTGELFF. The CDR3 DNA sequence: TGTGCCAGCAGCCCCCGGACTAGCGGGGGCCCCTTAGATACCGGGGAGCTGTTTTTT. Full variable domain (outside the CDR3, taken from reference TRBV7-3 and TRBJ2-2): GAGVSQTPSNKVTEKGKYVELRCDPISGHTALYWYRQSLGQGPEFLIYFQGTGAADDSGLPNDRFFAVRPEGSVSTLKIQRTERGDSAVYLCASSPRTSGGPLDTGELFFGEGSRLTVL.